The clone carrying this TCR beta chain was observed a few times. The antigen is undetermined. The authors ran a second PCR of 7 to 11 cycles using a sample-barcoded 5' primer and a J-beta primer mix. Each sample yielded at least 2.5 million CDR3-containing paired-end reads. TCRdb itself ran the 5' RACE reads through MiXCR, one entry per CDR3 protein. The repertoire holds 1.5 million to 2 million distinct CDR3 sequences, around 36% seen once, with about 10% in the top ten. V was cut by 3 bases and J by 7 bases, with 15 bases left in between. There are 15 residues in the CDR3. Germline V lookup: CDR1 SGHTA, CDR2 FQGNSA. The record originates from a study of blood T cells in healthy people across ages. Study-wide context: The capture of about one barcoded beta molecule per two T cells was achieved by template switching.

Study findings and constraints: Strong correlation was found linking TCR beta diversity to naive T cell percentage. Relative to aged donors, long-lived donors carried more naive CD4+ cells and displayed higher diversity.

Sequenced material: blood. The chain combines TRBV7-2 with TRBJ1-4; D ambiguous. This clonotype originated in a woman aged 25 to 39 in good health. CDR3 DNA sequence: TGTGCCAGCAGCTTCGAACTAAGGCGTAGTGAAAAACTGTTTTTT. Protein product: CASSFELRRSEKLFF.